The rows below give T cell receptor beta chains drawn from one sample of a study of Ad26.COV2.S vaccination and SARS-CoV-2 variants. Sequenced by immunoSEQ multiplex PCR; TCRdb stores in-frame clones only, minus some. The top ten clones hold around 2% of a sample with more than 300,000 clones, about 82% of them seen once. This specimen consisted of peripheral blood, obtained in a trial of Ad26.COV2.S vaccine versus placebo. The source of these receptors is a person aged 18 to 65 who received the Ad26.COV2.S COVID-19 vaccine or a placebo. Each CDR3 is given with its conserved first and last residue. The D gene is left open where the match is weak. Clone size is given for some rows only: seen once, a few or many times, or a class if the clone is expanded.

abundance | d_gene | j_gene | v_gene | CDR3nt | CDR3aa
. | TRBD2 | TRBJ2-7 | TRBV19 | TGTGCCAGTAGCTTCCTCGGGGGGTACGAGCAGTACTTC | CASSFLGGYEQYF
. | . | TRBJ1-3 | TRBV18 | TGTGCCAGCTCCCCACCGTATAACGCCGGCTCTGGAAACACCATATATTTT | CASSPPYNAGSGNTIYF
. | . | TRBJ1-2 | TRBV27 | TGTGCCAGCAGTTTAAGAGCGGGAAACTATGGCTACACCTTC | CASSLRAGNYGYTF
. | TRBD1 | TRBJ1-1 | TRBV29-1 | TGCAGCGTTCAACAGGGGGCGAGCACTGAAGCTTTCTTT | CSVQQGASTEAFF
. | TRBD1 | TRBJ1-5 | TRBV6-6 | TGTGCCAGCAGTACAACCACGACAGGGGATAATCAGCCCCAGCATTTT | CASSTTTTGDNQPQHF
. | . | TRBJ1-2 | TRBV3-1/TRBV3-2 | TGTGCCAGCGGTGGGGGGGAAAGCTATGGCTACACCTTC | CASGGGESYGYTF
once | . | TRBJ2-3 | TRBV2 | TGTGCCAGTACCCGCAGGGCCTCCACAGATACGCAGTATTTT | CASTRRASTDTQYF
. | . | TRBJ2-1 | TRBV27 | TGTGCCAGCAGTTTCGCCGGGGGCCGCAATGAGCAGTTCTTC | CASSFAGGRNEQFF
. | . | TRBJ1-1 | TRBV10-3 | TGTGCCATCAGTGAGTCGGTAGGAGGGGCCGGGACTGAAGCTTTCTTT | CAISESVGGAGTEAFF
. | . | TRBJ1-1 | TRBV6-2/TRBV6-3 | TGTGCCAGCAGCACGCGAATGACAGGTGCTGAAGCTTTCTTT | CASSTRMTGAEAFF
few | . | TRBJ2-2 | TRBV18 | TGTGCCAGCTCACCGGACACCGGGGAGCTGTTTTTT | CASSPDTGELFF
few | . | TRBJ1-6 | TRBV3-1/TRBV3-2 | TGTGCCAGCAGCCGAGAAGGGCCTAGGTCACCCCTCCACTTT | CASSREGPRSPLHF
few | . | TRBJ2-7 | TRBV18 | TGTGCCAGCTCACCAGGGATCTCAGACTACGAGCAGTACTTC | CASSPGISDYEQYF
. | . | TRBJ2-7 | TRBV29-1 | TGCAGCGCGGGCGGGGGACAGCTCCAGTACTTC | CSAGGGQLQYF
. | . | TRBJ2-5 | TRBV7-9 | TGTGCCAGCAGCTACGGTGGAGAGACCCAGTACTTC | CASSYGGETQYF
. | TRBD2 | TRBJ2-5 | TRBV6-2/TRBV6-3 | TGTGCCAGCAGTTACTCGACCAGCGGGGTCCAAGAGACCCAGTACTTC | CASSYSTSGVQETQYF
. | . | TRBJ1-5 | TRBV7-2 | TGTGCCAGCAGCTTAGTGTGGGTCGCTCAGCCCCAGCATTTT | CASSLVWVAQPQHF
. | . | TRBJ2-3 | TRBV2 | TGTGCCAGCAGTGCTGCGGGGGCCAGCACAGATACGCAGTATTTT | CASSAAGASTDTQYF
. | . | TRBJ1-4 | TRBV29-1 | TGCAGCGCTGAGGACGGGAATGAAAAACTGTTTTTT | CSAEDGNEKLFF
. | TRBD2 | TRBJ2-5 | TRBV9 | TGTGCCAGCAGCGAGGGGACTAGCGTGGAGACCCAGTACTTC | CASSEGTSVETQYF
. | TRBD2 | TRBJ2-3 | TRBV4-2 | TGTGCCAGCAGCCCCTGGACTAGCGGCACAGATACGCAGTATTTT | CASSPWTSGTDTQYF
. | TRBD2 | TRBJ2-2 | TRBV10-3 | TGTGCCATCAGGGCTAGCGGAGGGACCGGGGAGCTGTTTTTT | CAIRASGGTGELFF
once | . | TRBJ1-2 | TRBV19 | TGTGCCAGTACCAAGGAAGGCTATGGCTACACCTTC | CASTKEGYGYTF
. | TRBD1 | TRBJ2-3 | TRBV5-1 | TGCGCCAGCAGGTCTACCGGGACAGCCAGCACAGATACGCAGTATTTT | CASRSTGTASTDTQYF
few | . | TRBJ1-2 | TRBV3-1/TRBV3-2 | TGTGCCAGCAGCCAACTCGGGAGGGGTGGCTACACCTTC | CASSQLGRGGYTF
once | . | TRBJ1-5 | TRBV7-2 | TGTGCCAGCAGCCAGGAGGTCAATCAGCCCCAGCATTTT | CASSQEVNQPQHF
once | TRBD1 | TRBJ2-7 | TRBV7-9 | TGTGCCAGCAGCTTAAGTAGGGGGCCCCCCTACGAGCAGTACTTC | CASSLSRGPPYEQYF
. | . | TRBJ1-2 | TRBV6-1 | TGTGCCAGCAGTGATTTAGGAATTGACTATGGCTACACCTTC | CASSDLGIDYGYTF
. | . | TRBJ2-2 | TRBV2 | TGTGCCAGCAGAGACATATCCACCGGGGAGCTGTTTTTT | CASRDISTGELFF
. | TRBD2 | TRBJ2-1 | TRBV11-3 | TGTGCCAGCCGAGCTAGCGGGGGGGCTGATGAGCAGTTCTTC | CASRASGGADEQFF
. | . | TRBJ2-3 | TRBV9 | TGTGCCAGCAGCGTAGAAGGCAGGAGTCCCGGGGATACGCAGTATTTT | CASSVEGRSPGDTQYF
. | . | TRBJ1-1 | TRBV6-2/TRBV6-3 | TGTGCCAGCAGCCCGGGTCCCCTTATGAACACTGAAGCTTTCTTT | CASSPGPLMNTEAFF
. | . | TRBJ2-3 | TRBV7-9 | TGTGCCAGCCAGTGGAAAGGAACAGATACGCAGTATTTT | CASQWKGTDTQYF
. | . | TRBJ1-6 | TRBV4-2 | TGTGCCAGCAGCCAAGAATACCCTCCCAATTCACCCCTCCACTTT | CASSQEYPPNSPLHF
. | . | TRBJ1-6 | TRBV12-5 | TGTGCTAGTGGTTCACCTACCACAGGGCTACGGATTGGGTCTGTCCACTTT | CASGSPTTGLRIGSVHF
. | TRBD1 | TRBJ2-7 | TRBV28 | TGTGCCAGCAGTTTACCCGGGACAGGGAGCAACGAGCAGTACTTC | CASSLPGTGSNEQYF
. | . | TRBJ2-3 | TRBV27 | TGTGCCAGCAGTTTAGCGGGGAGCCCAGATACGCAGTATTTT | CASSLAGSPDTQYF
. | TRBD1 | TRBJ1-2 | TRBV24-1 | TGTGCCACCAGTGACAGGGGGCAAGGCTACACCTTC | CATSDRGQGYTF
. | TRBD1 | TRBJ1-2 | TRBV6-5 | TGTGCCAGCAGTCCCGGACAGGGTCAGGGCTACACCTTC | CASSPGQGQGYTF
few | . | TRBJ2-7 | TRBV5-6 | TGTGCCAGCAGCTTGACTAGCGAGCAGTACTTC | CASSLTSEQYF
. | TRBD1 | TRBJ1-2 | TRBV30 | TGTGCCTGGAGTGTAAGGGGGCATGGCTACACCTTC | CAWSVRGHGYTF
. | . | TRBJ2-6 | TRBV5-1 | TGCGCCAGCAGCTCACAGAGCTCTGGGGCCAACGTCCTGACTTTC | CASSSQSSGANVLTF